Given below is one TCR beta chain in context. Here immunoSEQ multiplex PCR was the method, and the copy in TCRdb shows in-frame clones only, minus some. This sample has a few hundred thousand clones, with about 80% found just once. The treatment: some 20 received Ad26.COV2.S at low or high dose, single or two shots; about 5 received placebo; per-sample allocation not given. Samples were taken on day 63 after the first vaccine or placebo injection. J was trimmed by 7 bases and V by 7 bases; bases with no gene match: 17. The CDR3 is 16 amino acids. Looked up from germline, CDR1 is LGHDT and CDR2 is YNNKEL (reference sequence). This sample was taken from a study of Ad26.COV2.S vaccination and SARS-CoV-2 variants.

The sequence came from a person aged 18 to 65 who received the Ad26.COV2.S COVID-19 vaccine or a placebo. This chain joins TRBV3-1 (or the pseudogene TRBV3-2) and TRBJ2-7; 9 bases line up with TRBD2. The sequenced sample was peripheral blood, obtained in a trial of Ad26.COV2.S vaccine versus placebo. CDR3 loop: CASTPNPASGKGEQYF. CDR3 in DNA: TGTGCCAGCACCCCCAATCCGGCTAGCGGGAAGGGAGAGCAGTACTTC.